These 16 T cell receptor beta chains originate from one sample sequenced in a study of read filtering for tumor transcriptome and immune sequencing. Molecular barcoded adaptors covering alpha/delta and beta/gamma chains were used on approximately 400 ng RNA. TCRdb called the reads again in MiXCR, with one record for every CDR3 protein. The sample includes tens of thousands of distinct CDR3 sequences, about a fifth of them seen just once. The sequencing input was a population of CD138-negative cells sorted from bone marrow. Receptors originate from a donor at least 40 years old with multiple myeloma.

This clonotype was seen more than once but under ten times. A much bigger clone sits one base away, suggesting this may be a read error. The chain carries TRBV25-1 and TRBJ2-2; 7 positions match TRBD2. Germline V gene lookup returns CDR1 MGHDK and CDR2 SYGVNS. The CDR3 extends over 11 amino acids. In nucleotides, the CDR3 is TGTGCCAGCGTCGACAGCGGGGAGCTGTCTTTT. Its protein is CASVDSGELSF.

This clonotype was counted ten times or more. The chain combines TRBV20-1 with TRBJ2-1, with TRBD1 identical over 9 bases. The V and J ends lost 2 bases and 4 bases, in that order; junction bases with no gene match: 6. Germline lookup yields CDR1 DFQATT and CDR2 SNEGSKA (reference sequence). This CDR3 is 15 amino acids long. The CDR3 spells CSARTTGGAYNEQFF. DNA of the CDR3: TGCAGTGCTAGAACGACAGGGGGGGCTTACAATGAGCAGTTCTTC.

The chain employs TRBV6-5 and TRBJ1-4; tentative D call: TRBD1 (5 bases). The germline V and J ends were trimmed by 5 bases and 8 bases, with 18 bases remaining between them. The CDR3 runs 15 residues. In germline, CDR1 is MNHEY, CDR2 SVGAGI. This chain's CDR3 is CASSPSQGAGEKLFF. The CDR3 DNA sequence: TGTGCCAGCAGTCCATCCCAGGGCGCAGGAGAAAAACTGTTTTTT.

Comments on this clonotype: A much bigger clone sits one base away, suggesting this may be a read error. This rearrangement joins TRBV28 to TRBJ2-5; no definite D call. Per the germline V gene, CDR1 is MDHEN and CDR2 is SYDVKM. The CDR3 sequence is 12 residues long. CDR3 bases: TGTGCCAGCAGTAGAGAGCCAGAGACCCAGTGCTTC. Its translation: CASSREPETQCF.

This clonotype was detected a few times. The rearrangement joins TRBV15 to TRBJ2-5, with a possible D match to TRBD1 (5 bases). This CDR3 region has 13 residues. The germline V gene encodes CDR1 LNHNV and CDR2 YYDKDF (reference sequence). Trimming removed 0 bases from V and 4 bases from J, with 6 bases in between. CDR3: CATSRDRGETQYF. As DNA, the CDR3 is TGTGCCACCAGCAGAGATAGGGGAGAGACCCAGTACTTC.

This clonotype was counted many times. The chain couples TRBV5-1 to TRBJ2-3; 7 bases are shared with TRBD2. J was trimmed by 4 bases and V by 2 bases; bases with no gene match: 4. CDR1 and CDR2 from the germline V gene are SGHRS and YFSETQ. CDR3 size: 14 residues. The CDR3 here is CASSFGGIADTQYF. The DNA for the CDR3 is TGCGCCAGCAGCTTCGGGGGGATCGCAGATACGCAGTATTTT.

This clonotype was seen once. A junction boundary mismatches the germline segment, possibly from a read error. DNA of the CDR3: TGTGCCTGTAGTAAAAAAAGGGACTCTGTTGGCACTGAAGCTTTCTTT. Its translation is CACSKKRDSVGTEAFF. The J gene is TRBJ1-1, the V gene TRBV19, with D perhaps TRBD1 (5 bases). From germline, CDR1 is LNHDA and CDR2 SQIVND (reference sequence). This CDR3 region has 16 residues.

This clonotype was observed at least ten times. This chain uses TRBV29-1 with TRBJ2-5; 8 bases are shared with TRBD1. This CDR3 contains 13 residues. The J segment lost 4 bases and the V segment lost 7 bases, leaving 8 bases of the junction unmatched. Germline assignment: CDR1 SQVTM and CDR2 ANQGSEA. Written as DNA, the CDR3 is TGCAGCGCTGGACAGGGTGGGGGAGAGACCCAGTACTTC. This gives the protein CSAGQGGGETQYF.

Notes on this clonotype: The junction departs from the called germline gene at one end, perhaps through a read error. CDR3 loop: CDSSYLLLGQGNQPQHF. DNA for the CDR3: TGTGACAGCAGTTACTTGTTGCTGGGACAGGGTAATCAGCCCCAGCATTTT. This chain connects TRBV6-2 or TRBV6-3 to TRBJ1-5; the match to TRBD1 covers 9 bases. The CDR3 runs 17 residues. Germline V gene lookup returns CDR1 MNHEY and CDR2 SVGEGT.

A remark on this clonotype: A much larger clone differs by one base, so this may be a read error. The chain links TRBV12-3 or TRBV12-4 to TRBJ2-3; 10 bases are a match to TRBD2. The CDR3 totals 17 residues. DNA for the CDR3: TGTGCCAGCAGTTTTTCTAGCGGGAGTTTCTCTCCAGATAGGCAGTATTTT. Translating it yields CASSFSSGSFSPDRQYF.

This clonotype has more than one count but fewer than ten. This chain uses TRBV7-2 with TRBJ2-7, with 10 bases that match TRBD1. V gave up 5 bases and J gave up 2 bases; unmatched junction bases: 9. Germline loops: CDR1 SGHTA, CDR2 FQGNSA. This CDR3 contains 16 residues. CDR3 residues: CASSNDPGQGTYEQYF. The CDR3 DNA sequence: TGTGCCAGCAGCAATGATCCGGGACAGGGGACCTACGAGCAGTACTTC.

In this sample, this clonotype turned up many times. CDR3 sequence: CSASGLAGVEETQYF. As DNA, the CDR3 is TGCAGTGCTAGCGGACTAGCGGGGGTTGAGGAGACCCAGTACTTC. This sequence joins TRBV20-1 and TRBJ2-5; 13 positions match TRBD2. CDR3 size: 15 residues. Germline CDR1 and CDR2: DFQATT and SNEGSKA (reference sequence). V trimming: 3 bases; J trimming: 5 bases; junction bases outside the gene matches: 6.

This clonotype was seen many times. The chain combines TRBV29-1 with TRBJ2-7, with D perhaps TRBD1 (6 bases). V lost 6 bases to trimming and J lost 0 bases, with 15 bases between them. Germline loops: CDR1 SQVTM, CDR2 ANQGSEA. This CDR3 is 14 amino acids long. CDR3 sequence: CSVARQDISYEQYF. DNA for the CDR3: TGCAGCGTAGCCAGACAGGATATCTCCTACGAGCAGTACTTC.

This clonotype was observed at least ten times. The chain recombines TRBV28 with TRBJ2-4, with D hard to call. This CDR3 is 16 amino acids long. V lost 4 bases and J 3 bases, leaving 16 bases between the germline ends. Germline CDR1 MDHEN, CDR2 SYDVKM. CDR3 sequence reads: CASSSGTLKDKNIQYF. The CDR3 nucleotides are TGTGCCAGCAGTTCGGGTACCCTCAAAGACAAAAACATTCAGTACTTC.

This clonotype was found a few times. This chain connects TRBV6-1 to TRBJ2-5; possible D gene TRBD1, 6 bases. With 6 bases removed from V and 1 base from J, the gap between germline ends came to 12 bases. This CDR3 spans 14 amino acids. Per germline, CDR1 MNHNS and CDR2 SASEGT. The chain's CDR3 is CASRTDRFQETQYF. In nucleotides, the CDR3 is TGTGCCAGCAGGACAGACAGGTTCCAAGAGACCCAGTACTTC.

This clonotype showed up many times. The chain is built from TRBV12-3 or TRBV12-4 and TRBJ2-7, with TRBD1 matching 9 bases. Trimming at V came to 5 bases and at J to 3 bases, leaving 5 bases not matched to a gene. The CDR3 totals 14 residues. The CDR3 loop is CASSRGQGYYEQYF. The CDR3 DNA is TGTGCCAGCAGTCGGGGACAGGGTTACTACGAGCAGTACTTC.